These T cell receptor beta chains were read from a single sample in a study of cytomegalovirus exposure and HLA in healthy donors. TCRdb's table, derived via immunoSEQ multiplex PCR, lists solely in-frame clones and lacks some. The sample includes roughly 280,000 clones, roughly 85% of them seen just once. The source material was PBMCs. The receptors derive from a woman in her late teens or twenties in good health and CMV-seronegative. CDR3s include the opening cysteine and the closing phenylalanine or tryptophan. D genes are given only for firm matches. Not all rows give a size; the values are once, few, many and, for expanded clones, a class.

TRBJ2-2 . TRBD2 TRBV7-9 TGTGCCAGCAGCCCCCACTACAAAGCGGGAGACACCGGGGAGCTGTTTTTT CASSPHYKAGDTGELFF
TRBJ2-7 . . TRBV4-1 TGCGCCAGCAGGGCGGGATACGAGCAGTACTTC CASRAGYEQYF
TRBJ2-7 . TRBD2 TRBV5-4 TGTGCCAGCAGCGGGGGTGAGGCGGGAGGTTTCTACGAGCAGTACTTC CASSGGEAGGFYEQYF
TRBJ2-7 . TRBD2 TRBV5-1 TGCGCCAGCAGCTTGCTAGCGGGGGCGTTCTACGAGCAGTACTTC CASSLLAGAFYEQYF
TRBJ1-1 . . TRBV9 TGTGCCAGCAGCGTAGAACCCCTGAGGACAGATCCGTCCAAAGCTTTCTTT CASSVEPLRTDPSKAFF
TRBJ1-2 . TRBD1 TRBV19 TGTGCCAGTAATCCCGTCAGGGGGAACTATGGCTACACCTTC CASNPVRGNYGYTF
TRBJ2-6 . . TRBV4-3 TGCGCCAGCAGCCAAGTACACTCTGGGGCCAACGTCCTGACTTTC CASSQVHSGANVLTF
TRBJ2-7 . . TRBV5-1 TGCGCCAGCAGCTTGGTCAGAACCGCCGAGCAGTACTTC CASSLVRTAEQYF
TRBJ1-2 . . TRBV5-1 TGCGCCAGCAGCAGACAGGCTGAGGGCTACACCTTC CASSRQAEGYTF
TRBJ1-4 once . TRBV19 TGTGCCAGTAGTATTTCCCCTTTTGGAGGGGAGGTTGAAAAACTGTTTTTT CASSISPFGGEVEKLFF
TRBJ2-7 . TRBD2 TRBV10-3 TGTGCCATCAGTGCCGAAGCGGGAGGGCTGGGGGAGCAGTACTTC CAISAEAGGLGEQYF
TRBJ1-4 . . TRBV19 TGTGCCAGTAGTATACAAACAGGGATTAGCGAAAAACTGTTTTTT CASSIQTGISEKLFF
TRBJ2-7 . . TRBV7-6 TGTGCCAGCAGCTTACTCGCGAGCTCCTACGAGCAGTACTTC CASSLLASSYEQYF
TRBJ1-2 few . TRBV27 TGTGCCAGCAGTTTATTCTGGGACTCTAACTATGGCTACACCTTC CASSLFWDSNYGYTF
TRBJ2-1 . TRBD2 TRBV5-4 TGTGCCAGCAGCTTGACCGGGGGACTAGCGGGAGTCGAGCAGTTCTTC CASSLTGGLAGVEQFF
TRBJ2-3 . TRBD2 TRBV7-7 TGTGCTAGCAGCCTGGACTCGCTAGCGGGGACAGATACGCAGTATTTT CASSLDSLAGTDTQYF
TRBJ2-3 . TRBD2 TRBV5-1 TGCGCCAGCAGCCCCGGGGGGAGCGCCCCTAGCACAGATACGCAGTATTTT CASSPGGSAPSTDTQYF
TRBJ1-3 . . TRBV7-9 TGTGCCAGCAGCTTCTTAGTACCTGGAAACACCATATATTTT CASSFLVPGNTIYF
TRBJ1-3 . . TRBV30 TGTGCCTGGACTGCGGAGAGCTCTGGAAACACCATATATTTT CAWTAESSGNTIYF
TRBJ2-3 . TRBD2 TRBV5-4 TGTGCCAGCAGCCCCGGGCTAGCGGGGGCGACTAGCACAGATACGCAGTATTTT CASSPGLAGATSTDTQYF
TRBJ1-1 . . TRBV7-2 TGTGCCAGCAGCTTAGTTTTTGTAAACACTGAAGCTTTCTTT CASSLVFVNTEAFF